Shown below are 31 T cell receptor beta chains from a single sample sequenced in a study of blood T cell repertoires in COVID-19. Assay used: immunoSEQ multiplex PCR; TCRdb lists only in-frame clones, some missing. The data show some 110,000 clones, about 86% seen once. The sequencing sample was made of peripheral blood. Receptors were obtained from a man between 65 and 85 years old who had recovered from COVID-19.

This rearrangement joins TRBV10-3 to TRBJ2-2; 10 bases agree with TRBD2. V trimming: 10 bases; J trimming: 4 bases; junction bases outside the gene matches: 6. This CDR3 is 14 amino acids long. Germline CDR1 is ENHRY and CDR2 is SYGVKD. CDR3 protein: CATQRGGITGELFF. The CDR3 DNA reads TGTGCCACCCAGCGGGGGGGAATCACCGGGGAGCTGTTTTTT.

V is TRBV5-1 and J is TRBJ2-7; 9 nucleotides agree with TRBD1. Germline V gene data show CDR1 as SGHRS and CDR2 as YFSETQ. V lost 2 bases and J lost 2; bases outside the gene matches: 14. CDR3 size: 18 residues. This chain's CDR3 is CASSFGPARDRVAYEQYF. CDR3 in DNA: TGCGCCAGCAGCTTCGGACCAGCCCGGGACAGGGTGGCCTACGAGCAGTACTTC.

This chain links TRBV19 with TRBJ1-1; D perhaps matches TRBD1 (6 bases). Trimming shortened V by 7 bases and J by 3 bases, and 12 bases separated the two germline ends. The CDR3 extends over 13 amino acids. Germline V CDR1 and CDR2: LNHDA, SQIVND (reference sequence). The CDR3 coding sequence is TGTGCCAGTAACAGGGAGGGGGACACTGAAGCTTTCTTT. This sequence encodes CASNREGDTEAFF.

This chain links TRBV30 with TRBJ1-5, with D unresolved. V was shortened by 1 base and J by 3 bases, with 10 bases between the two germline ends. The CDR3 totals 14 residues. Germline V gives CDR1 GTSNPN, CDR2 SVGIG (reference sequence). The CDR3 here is CAWSGAITNQPQHF. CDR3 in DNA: TGTGCCTGGAGTGGGGCCATAACCAATCAGCCCCAGCATTTT.

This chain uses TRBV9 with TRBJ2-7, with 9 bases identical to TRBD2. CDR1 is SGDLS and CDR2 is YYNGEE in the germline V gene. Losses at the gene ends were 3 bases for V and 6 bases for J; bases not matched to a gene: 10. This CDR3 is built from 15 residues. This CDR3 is CASSATPGLAGEQYF. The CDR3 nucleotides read TGTGCCAGCAGCGCCACCCCGGGACTAGCCGGCGAGCAGTACTTC.

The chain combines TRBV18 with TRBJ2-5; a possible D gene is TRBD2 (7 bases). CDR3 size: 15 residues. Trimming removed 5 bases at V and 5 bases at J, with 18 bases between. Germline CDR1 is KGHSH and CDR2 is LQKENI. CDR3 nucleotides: TGTGCCAGCTCAGCCTCGAAAGGGGGAGGGGAGACCCAGTACTTC. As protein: CASSASKGGGETQYF.

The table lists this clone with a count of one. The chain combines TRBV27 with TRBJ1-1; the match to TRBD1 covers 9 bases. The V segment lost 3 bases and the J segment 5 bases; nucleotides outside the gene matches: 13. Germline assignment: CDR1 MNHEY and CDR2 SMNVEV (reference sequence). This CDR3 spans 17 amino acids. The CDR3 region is CASSFSRDRVYGTEAFF. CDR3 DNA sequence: TGTGCCAGCAGTTTCTCCCGGGACAGGGTGTATGGGACTGAAGCTTTCTTT.

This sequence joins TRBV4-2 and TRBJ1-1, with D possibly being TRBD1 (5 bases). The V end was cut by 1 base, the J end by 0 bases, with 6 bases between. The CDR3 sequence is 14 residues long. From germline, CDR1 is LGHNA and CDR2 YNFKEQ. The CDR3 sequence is CASSQVTVNTEAFF. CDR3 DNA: TGTGCCAGCAGCCAAGTGACAGTGAACACTGAAGCTTTCTTT.

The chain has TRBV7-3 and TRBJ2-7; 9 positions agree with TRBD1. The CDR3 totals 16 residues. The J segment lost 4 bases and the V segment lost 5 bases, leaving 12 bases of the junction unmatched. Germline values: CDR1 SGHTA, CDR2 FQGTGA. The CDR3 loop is CASSPTPGTGPYEQYF. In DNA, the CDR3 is TGTGCCAGCAGCCCGACCCCCGGGACAGGGCCTTACGAGCAGTACTTC.

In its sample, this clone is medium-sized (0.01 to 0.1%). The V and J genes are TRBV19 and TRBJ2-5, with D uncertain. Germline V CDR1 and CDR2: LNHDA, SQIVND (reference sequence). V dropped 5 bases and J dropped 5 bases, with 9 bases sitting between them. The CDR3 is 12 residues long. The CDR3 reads CASSPPAETQYF. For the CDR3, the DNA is TGTGCCAGTAGTCCCCCCGCGGAGACCCAGTACTTC.

Written as DNA, the CDR3 is TGTGCCAGCAGCGTAGGTCCAGGGAACACTGAAGCTTTCTTT. It translates to CASSVGPGNTEAFF. The chain is built from TRBV9 and TRBJ1-1; D unresolved. CDR1 is SGDLS, CDR2 YYNGEE, per germline. The CDR3 spans 14 residues. V dropped 0 bases and J dropped 1 base, with 7 bases sitting between them.

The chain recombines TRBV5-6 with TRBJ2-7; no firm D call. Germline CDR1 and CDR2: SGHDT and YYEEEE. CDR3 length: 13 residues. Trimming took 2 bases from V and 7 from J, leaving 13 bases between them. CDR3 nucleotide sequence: TGTGCCAGCAGCTTTGGCAGGAACCTTGAGCAGTACTTC. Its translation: CASSFGRNLEQYF. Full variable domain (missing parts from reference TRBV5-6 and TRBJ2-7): DAGVTQSPTHLIKTRGQQVTLRCSPKSGHDTVSWYQQALGQGPQFIFQYYEEEERQRGNFPDRFSGHQFPNYSSELNVNALLLGDSALYLCASSFGRNLEQYFGPGTRLTVT.

The CDR3 coding sequence is TGCGCCAGCAGCTTGGGGGGACTAGCGGGAGGGGAGCAGTTCTTC. Translation gives CASSLGGLAGGEQFF. V gene TRBV5-1 combines with J gene TRBJ2-1; 16 bases are a match to TRBD2. With V trimmed by 0 bases and J by 10 bases, 1 base remained unmatched. Germline CDR1 and CDR2: SGHRS and YFSETQ. The CDR3 is 15 amino acids.

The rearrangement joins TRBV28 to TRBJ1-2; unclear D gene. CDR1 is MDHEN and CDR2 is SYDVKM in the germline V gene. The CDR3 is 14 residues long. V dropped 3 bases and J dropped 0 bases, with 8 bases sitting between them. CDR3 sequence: CASSFPTPNYGYTF. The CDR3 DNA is TGTGCCAGCAGTTTCCCGACACCTAACTATGGCTACACCTTC.

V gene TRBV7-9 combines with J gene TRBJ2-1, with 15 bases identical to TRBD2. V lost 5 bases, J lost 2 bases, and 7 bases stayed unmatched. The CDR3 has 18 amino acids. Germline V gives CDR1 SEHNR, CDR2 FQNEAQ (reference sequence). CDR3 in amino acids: CASSQRGTSGRTYNEQFF. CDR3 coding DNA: TGTGCCAGCAGCCAGCGCGGGACTAGCGGGAGGACCTACAATGAGCAGTTCTTC.

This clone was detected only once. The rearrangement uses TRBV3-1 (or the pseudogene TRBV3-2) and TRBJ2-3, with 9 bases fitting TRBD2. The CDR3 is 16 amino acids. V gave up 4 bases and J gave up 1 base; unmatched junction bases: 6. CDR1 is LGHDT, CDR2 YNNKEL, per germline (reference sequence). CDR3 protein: CASSPRGGAGTDTQYF. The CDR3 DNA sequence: TGTGCCAGCAGCCCCCGCGGGGGGGCTGGCACAGATACGCAGTATTTT.

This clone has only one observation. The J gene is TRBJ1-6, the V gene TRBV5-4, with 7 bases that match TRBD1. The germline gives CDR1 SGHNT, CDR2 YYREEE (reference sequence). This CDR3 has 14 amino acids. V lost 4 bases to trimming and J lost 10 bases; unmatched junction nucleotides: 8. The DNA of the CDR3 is TGTGCCAGCAGCCAGCAGGGGGTATACTCACCCCTCCACTTT. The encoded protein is CASSQQGVYSPLHF.

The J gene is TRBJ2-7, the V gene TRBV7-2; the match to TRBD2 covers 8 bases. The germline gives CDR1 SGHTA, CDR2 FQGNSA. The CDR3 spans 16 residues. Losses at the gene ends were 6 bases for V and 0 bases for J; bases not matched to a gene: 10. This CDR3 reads CASSRSGGTVSYEQYF. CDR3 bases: TGTGCCAGCAGTCGGAGCGGGGGTACCGTCTCCTACGAGCAGTACTTC.

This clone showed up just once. DNA of the CDR3: TGCGCCAGCAGCTTTGTCTTGACTAGCGGGAAGAAGTTCTTC. As protein: CASSFVLTSGKKFF. The J gene is TRBJ2-1, the V gene TRBV5-1, with 11 positions matching TRBD2. V was pared by 2 bases and J by 14 bases, with 9 bases of the junction left unmatched. CDR1 and CDR2 (germline): SGHRS, YFSETQ. This CDR3 region has 14 residues. Full variable domain (missing parts from reference TRBV5-1 and TRBJ2-1): KAGVTQTPRYLIKTRGQQVTLSCSPISGHRSVSWYQQTPGQGLQFLFEYFSETQRNKGNFPGRFSGRQFSNSRSEMNVSTLELGDSALYLCASSFVLTSGKKFFGPGTRLTVL.

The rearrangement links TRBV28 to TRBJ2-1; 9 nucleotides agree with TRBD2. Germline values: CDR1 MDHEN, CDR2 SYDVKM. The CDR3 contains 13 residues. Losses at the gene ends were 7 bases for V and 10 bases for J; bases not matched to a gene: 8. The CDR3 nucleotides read TGTGCCAGCACCCTAGCGGGAACTAGAGAGCAGTTCTTC. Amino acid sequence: CASTLAGTREQFF.

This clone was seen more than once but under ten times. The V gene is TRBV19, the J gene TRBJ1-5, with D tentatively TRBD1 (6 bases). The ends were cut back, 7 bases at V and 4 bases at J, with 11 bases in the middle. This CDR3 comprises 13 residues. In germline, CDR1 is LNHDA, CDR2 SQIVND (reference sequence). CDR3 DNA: TGTGCCAGTATGTTAAGGGGGAATCAGCCCCAGCATTTT. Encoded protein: CASMLRGNQPQHF.

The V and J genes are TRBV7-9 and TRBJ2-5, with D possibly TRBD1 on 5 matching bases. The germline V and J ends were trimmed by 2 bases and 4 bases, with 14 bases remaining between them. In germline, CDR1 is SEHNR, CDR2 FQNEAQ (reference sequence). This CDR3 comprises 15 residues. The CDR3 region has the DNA TGTGCCAGCAGCTTATCAGGGCAAGTAGGAGAGACCCAGTACTTC. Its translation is CASSLSGQVGETQYF.

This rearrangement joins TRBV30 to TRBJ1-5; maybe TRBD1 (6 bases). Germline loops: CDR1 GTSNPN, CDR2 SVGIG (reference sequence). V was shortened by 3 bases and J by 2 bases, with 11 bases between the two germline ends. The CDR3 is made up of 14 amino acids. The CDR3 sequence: CAWSMGQGNQPQHF. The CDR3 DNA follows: TGTGCCTGGAGCATGGGACAAGGCAATCAGCCCCAGCATTTT.

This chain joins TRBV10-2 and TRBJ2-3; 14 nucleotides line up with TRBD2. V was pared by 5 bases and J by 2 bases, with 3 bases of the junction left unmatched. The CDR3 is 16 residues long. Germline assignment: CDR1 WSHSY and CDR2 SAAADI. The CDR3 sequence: CASSMGLAGVTDTQYF. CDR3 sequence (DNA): TGCGCCAGCAGTATGGGACTAGCGGGAGTCACAGATACGCAGTATTTT.

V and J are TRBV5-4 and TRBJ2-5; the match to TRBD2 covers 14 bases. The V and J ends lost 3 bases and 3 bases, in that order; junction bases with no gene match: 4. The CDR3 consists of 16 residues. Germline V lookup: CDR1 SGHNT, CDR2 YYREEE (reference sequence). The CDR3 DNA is TGTGCCAGCAGCTGGACTAGCGGGAGGACGGAAGAGACCCAGTACTTC. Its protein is CASSWTSGRTEETQYF. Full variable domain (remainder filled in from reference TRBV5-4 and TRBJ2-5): ETGVTQSPTHLIKTRGQQVTLRCSSQSGHNTVSWYQQALGQGPQFIFQYYREEENGRGNFPPRFSGLQFPNYSSELNVNALELDDSALYLCASSWTSGRTEETQYFGPGTRLLVL.

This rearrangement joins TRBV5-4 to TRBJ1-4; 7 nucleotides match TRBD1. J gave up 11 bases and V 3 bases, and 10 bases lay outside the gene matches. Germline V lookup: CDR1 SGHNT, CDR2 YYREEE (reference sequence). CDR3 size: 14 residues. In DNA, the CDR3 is TGTGCCAGCAGCTCGCGGGACAGCCCGAGTAAACTGTTTTTT. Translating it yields CASSSRDSPSKLFF.

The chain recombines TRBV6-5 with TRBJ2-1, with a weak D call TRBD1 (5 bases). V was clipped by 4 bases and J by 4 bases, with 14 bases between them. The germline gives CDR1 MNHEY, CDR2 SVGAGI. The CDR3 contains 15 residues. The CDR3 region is CASSLGQGDYNEQFF. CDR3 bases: TGTGCCAGCAGTTTAGGTCAGGGTGATTACAATGAGCAGTTCTTC.

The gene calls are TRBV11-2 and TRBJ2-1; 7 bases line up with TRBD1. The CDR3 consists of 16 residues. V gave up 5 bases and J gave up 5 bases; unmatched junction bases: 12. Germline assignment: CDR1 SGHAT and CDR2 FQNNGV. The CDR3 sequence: CASSERPLGQHNEQFF. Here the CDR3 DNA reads TGTGCCAGCAGCGAGAGACCCTTGGGACAGCACAATGAGCAGTTCTTC.

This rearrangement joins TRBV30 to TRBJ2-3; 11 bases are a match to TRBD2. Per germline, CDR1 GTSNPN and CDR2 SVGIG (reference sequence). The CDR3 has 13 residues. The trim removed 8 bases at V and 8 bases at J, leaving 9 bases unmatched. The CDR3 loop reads CAHSSGGAGTQYF. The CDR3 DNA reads TGTGCCCACAGTAGCGGGGGGGCGGGTACGCAGTATTTT.

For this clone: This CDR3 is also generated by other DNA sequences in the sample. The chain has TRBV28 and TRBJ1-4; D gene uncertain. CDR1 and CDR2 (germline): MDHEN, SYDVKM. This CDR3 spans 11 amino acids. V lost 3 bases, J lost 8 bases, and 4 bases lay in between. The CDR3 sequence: CASSFREKLFF. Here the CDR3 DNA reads TGTGCCAGCAGTTTTCGGGAAAAACTGTTTTTT.

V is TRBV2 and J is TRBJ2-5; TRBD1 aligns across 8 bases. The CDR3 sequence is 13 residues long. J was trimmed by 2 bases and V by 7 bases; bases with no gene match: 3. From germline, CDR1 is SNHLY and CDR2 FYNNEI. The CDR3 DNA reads TGTGCCAGCACCGGGACAGGTCAAGAGACCCAGTACTTC. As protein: CASTGTGQETQYF.